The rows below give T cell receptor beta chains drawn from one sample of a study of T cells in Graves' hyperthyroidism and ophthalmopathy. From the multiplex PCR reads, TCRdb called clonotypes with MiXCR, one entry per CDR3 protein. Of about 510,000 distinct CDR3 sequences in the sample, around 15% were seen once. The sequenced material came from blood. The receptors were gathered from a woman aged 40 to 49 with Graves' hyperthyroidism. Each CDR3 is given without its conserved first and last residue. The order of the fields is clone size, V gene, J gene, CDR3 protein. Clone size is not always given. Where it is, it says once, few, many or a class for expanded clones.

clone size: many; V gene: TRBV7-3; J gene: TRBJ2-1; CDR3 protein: ASSLTGRAGKNNEQF
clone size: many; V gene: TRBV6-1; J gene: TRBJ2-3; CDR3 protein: ASKLGKGPGSTDTQY
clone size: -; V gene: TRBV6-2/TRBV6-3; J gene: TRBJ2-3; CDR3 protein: ASSYGSGPSDTQY
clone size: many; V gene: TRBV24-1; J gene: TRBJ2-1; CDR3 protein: ATSDVGQALNEQF
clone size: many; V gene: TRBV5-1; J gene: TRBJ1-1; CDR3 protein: ASSLAGQVGMNTEAF
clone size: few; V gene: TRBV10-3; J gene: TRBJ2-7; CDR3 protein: AIKETDTTYEQY
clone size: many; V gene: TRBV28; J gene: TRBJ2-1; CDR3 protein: ASCFSGTSGRNEQF
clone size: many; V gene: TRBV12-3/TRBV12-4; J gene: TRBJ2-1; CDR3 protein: ASLGSSYNEQF
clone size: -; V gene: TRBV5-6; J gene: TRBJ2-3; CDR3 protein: ASSVGTSGRFSDTQY
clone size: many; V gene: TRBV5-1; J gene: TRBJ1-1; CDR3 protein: ASRVQGTEAF
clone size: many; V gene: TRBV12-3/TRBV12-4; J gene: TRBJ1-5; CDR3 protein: ASSSQGMFTESNQPQH
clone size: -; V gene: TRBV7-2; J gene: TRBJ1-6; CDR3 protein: ASSLVHGNSPLH
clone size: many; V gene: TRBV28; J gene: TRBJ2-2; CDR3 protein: ASSLRANTGELF
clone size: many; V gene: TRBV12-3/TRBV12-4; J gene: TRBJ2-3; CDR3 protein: ASSSLTTGRVTDTQY
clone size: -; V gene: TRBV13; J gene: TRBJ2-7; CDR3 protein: ASSLGGSGKQY
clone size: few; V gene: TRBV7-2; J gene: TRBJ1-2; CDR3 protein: ASTSSGDYGYT
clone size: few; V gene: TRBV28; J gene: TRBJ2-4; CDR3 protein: ASSPYDRRENIQY
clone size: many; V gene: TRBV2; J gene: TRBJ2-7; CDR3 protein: ASSDSGRAEQY
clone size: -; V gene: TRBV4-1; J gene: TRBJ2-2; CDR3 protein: ASSQRTSGENTGELF
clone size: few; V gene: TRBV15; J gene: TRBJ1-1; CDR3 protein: ATSRDTVNTEAF
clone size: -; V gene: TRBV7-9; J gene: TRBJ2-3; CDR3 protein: ASSLGGRLPQVDTQY
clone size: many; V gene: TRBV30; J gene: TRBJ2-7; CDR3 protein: ASGQSYEQY
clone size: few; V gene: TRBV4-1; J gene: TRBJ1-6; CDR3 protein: ASSQQGTDSPLH
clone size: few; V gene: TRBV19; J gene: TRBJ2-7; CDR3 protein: ATSPEGLAHEQY
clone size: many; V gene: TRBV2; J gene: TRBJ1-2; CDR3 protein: ASSEMTGVGYT
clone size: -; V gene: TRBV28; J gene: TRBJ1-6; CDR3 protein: ASSLRSQDSPLH
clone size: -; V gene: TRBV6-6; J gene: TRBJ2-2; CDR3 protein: ASSYSIAGGPGGELF
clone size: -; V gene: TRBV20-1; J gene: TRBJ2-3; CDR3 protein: SARPIAGGLTDTQY
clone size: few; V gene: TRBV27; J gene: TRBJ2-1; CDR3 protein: ASSPPGGPWPNEQF
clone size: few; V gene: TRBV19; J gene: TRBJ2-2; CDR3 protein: ASSRRGMNTGELF
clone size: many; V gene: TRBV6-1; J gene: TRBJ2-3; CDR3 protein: ASSERTSGNADTQY
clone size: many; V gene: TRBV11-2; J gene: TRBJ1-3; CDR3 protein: ASSPGTGGGNTIY
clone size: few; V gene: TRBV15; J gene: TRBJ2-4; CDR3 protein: ATSRDGLYGDIQY
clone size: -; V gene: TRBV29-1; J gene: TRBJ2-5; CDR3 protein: SVEVGHQETQY
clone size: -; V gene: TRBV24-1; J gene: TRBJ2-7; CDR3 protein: ATSRGEGAYEQY
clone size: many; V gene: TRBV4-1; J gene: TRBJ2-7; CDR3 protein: ASSHSVHYEQY
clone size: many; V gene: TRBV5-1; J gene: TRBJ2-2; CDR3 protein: ASSPGQGDPTGELF
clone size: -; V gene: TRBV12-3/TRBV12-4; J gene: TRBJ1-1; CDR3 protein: ASSPQASNTEAF
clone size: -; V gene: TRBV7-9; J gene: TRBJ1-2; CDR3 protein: ASSREDRTSYGSYT
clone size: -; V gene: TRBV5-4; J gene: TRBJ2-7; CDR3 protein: ASSLAGGVHEQY
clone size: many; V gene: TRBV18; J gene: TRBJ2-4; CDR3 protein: ASSPRGTVAKNIQY
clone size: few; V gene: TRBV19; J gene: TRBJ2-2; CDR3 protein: ASNRGLASGELF
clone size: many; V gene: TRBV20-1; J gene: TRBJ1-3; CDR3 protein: SASEGFGNTIY
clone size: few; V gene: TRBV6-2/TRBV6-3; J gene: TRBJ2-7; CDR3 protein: ASSAGSEQY
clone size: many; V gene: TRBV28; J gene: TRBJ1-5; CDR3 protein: ASSQNQPQH
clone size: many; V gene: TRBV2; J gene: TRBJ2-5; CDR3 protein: ASNGRDLPLNQETQY
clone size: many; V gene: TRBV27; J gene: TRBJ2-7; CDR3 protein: ASSSISSYEQY
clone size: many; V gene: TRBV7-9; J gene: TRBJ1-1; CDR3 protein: ASSLGQAEAF
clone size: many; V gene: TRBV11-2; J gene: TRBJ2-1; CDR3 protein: ASRLSGTSGSNEQF
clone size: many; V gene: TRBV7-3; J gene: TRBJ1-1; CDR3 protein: ASSLLPNTEAF
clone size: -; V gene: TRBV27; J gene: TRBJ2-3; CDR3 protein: ASSPSPGRNADTQY
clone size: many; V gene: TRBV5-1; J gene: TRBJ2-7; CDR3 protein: ASSFPGSYEQY
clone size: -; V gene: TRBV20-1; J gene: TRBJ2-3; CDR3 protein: SAGVPGQHSTDTQY
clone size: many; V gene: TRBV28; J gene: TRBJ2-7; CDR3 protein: ASSLFGQTYEQY
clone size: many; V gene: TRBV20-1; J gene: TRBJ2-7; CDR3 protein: SAKGGTGGVEQY
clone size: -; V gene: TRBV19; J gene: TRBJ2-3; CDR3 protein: ASRETGANTDTQY
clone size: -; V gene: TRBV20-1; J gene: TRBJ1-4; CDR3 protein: SAQAGGDWEKLF
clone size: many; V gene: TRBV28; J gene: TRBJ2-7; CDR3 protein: ASGPSGRGEQY
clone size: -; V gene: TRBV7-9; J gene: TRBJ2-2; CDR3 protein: ASQRSSGSSAGELF